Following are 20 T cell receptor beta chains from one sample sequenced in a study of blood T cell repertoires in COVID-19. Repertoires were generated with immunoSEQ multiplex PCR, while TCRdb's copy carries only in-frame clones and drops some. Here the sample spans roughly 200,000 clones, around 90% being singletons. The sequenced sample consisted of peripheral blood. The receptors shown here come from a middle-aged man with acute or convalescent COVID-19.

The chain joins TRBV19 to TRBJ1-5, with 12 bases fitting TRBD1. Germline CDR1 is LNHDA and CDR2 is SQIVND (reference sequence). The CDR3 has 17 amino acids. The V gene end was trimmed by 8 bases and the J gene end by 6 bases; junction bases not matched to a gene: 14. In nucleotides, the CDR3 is TGTGCCAGTTTCCCCCGGGGGGGACAGGGGGCCGCTCAGCCCCAGCATTTT. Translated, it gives CASFPRGGQGAAQPQHF.

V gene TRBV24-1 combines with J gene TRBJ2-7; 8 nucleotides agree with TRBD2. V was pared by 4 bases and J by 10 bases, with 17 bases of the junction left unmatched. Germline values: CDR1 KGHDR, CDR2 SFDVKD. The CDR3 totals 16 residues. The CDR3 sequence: CATSDAGRGAGVRQYF. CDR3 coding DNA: TGTGCCACCAGTGACGCGGGCCGAGGAGCGGGAGTAAGACAGTACTTC.

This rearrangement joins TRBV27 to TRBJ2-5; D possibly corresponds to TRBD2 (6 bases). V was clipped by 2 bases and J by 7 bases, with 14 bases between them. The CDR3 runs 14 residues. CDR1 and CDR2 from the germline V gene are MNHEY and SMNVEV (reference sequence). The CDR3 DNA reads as TGTGCCAGCAGTTTAGGCCCCTTGGGGGGGACCCAGTACTTC. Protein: CASSLGPLGGTQYF.

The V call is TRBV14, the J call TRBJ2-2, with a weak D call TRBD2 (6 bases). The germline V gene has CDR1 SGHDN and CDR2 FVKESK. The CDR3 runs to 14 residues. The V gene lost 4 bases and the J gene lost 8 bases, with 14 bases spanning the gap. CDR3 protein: CASSPLRGKGELFF. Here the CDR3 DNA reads TGTGCCAGCAGCCCCCTCCGGGGGAAGGGGGAGCTGTTTTTT.

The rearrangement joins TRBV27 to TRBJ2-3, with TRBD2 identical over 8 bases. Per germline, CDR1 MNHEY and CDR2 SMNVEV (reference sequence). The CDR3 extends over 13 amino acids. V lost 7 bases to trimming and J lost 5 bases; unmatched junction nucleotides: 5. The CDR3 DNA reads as TGTGCCAGCACCCTCCGGGGGGGAGATACGCAGTATTTT. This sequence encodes CASTLRGGDTQYF.

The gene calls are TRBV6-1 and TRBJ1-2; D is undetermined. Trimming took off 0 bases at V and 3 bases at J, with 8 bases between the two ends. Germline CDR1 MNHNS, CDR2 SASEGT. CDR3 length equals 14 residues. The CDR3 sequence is CASSEALGDYGYTF. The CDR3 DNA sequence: TGTGCCAGCAGTGAAGCGCTAGGAGACTATGGCTACACCTTC.

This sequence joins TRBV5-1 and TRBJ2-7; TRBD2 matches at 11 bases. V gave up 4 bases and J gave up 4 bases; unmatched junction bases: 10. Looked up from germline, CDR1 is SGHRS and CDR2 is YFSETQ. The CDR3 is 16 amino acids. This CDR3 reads CASSEGTSGLPYEQYF. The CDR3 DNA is TGCGCCAGCAGCGAAGGGACTAGCGGCTTACCGTACGAGCAGTACTTC.

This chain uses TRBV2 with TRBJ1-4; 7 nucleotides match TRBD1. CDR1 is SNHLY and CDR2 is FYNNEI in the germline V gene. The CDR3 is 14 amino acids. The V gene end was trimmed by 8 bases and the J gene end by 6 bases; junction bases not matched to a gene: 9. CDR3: CASLGQALDEKLFF. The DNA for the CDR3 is TGTGCCAGCCTAGGACAGGCCCTCGATGAAAAACTGTTTTTT.

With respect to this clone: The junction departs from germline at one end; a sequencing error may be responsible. This chain's CDR3 is CASSQDPNRGDTQCF. The CDR3 coding sequence is TGTGCCAGCAGCCAAGACCCCAACAGGGGGGATACGCAGTGTTTT. This sequence joins TRBV3-1 (or the pseudogene TRBV3-2) and TRBJ2-3, with 8 bases fitting TRBD1. This CDR3 contains 15 residues. Germline values: CDR1 LGHDT, CDR2 YNNKEL (reference sequence).

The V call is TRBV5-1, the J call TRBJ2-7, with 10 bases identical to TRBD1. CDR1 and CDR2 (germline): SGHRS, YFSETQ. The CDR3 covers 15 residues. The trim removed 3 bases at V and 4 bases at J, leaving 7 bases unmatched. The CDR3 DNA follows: TGCGCCAGCAGCTCGGGACAGGGGCTAAGTTACGAGCAGTACTTC. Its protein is CASSSGQGLSYEQYF.

The chain's CDR3 is CASSQGALMNTEAFF. The CDR3 region has the DNA TGTGCCAGCAGCCAAGGGGCCCTTATGAACACTGAAGCTTTCTTT. The rearrangement links TRBV4-2 to TRBJ1-1; D is unclear. V lost 1 base, J lost 0 bases, and 9 bases lay in between. The CDR3 has 15 residues. Germline V CDR1 and CDR2: LGHNA, YNFKEQ.

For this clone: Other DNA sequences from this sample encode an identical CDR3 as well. The CDR3 bases are TGCGCCAGCAGCTTGGGGCTAGCGGTGAATGAGCAGTTCTTC. Translating gives CASSLGLAVNEQFF. The chain employs TRBV5-1 and TRBJ2-1, with 7 bases identical to TRBD2. The CDR3 has 14 amino acids. Germline lookup yields CDR1 SGHRS and CDR2 YFSETQ. Germline trimming cut 0 bases from V and 7 bases from J; bases unmatched to any gene: 4. The full variable domain, its missing parts supplied by reference TRBV5-1 and TRBJ2-1, is KAGVTQTPRYLIKTRGQQVTLSCSPISGHRSVSWYQQTPGQGLQFLFEYFSETQRNKGNFPGRFSGRQFSNSRSEMNVSTLELGDSALYLCASSLGLAVNEQFFGPGTRLTVL.

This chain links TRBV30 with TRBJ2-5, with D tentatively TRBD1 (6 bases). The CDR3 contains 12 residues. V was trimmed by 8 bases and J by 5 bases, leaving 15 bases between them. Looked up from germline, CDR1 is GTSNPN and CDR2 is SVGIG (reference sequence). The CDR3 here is CAGNREAETQYF. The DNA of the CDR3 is TGTGCCGGAAACAGGGAAGCGGAGACCCAGTACTTC.

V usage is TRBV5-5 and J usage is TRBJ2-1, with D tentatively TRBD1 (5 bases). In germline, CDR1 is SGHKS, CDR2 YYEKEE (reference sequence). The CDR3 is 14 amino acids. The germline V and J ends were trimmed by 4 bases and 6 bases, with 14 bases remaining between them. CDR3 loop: CASSQGVISNEQFF. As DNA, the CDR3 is TGTGCCAGCAGCCAGGGCGTAATAAGCAATGAGCAGTTCTTC.

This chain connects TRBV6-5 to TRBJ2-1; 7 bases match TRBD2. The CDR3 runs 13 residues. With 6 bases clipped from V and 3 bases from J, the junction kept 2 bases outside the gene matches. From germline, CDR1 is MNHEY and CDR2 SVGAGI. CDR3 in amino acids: CASRGTNYNEQFF. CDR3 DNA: TGTGCCAGCAGGGGGACTAACTACAATGAGCAGTTCTTC.

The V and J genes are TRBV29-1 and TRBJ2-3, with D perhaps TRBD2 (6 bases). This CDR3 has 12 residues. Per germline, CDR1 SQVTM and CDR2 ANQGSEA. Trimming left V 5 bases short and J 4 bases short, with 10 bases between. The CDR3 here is CSVWGGADTQYF. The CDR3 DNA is TGCAGCGTTTGGGGCGGGGCAGATACGCAGTATTTT.

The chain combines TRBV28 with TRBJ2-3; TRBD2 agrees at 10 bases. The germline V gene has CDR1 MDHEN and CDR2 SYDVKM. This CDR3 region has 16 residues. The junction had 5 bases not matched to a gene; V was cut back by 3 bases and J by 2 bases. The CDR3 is CASSLASGSYTDTQYF. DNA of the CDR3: TGTGCCAGCAGTTTGGCTAGCGGGAGTTACACAGATACGCAGTATTTT.

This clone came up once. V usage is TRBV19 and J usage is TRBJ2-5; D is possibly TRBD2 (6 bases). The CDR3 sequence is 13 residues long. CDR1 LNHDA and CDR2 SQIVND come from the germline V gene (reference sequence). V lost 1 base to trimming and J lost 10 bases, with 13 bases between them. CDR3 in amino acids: CASSIGGGRVQYF. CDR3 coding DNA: TGTGCCAGTAGTATAGGGGGAGGAAGGGTCCAGTACTTC. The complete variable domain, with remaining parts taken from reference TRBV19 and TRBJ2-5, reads DGGITQSPKYLFRKEGQNVTLSCEQNLNHDAMYWYRQDPGQGLRLIYYSQIVNDFQKGDIAEGYSVSREKKESFPLTVTSAQKNPTAFYLCASSIGGGRVQYFGPGTRLLVL.

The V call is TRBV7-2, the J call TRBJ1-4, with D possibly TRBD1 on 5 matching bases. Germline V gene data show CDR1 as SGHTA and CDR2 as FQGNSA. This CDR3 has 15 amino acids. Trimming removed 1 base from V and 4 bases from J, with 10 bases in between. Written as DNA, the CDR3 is TGTGCCAGCAGCTTAGGTGACAGATATAATGAAAAACTGTTTTTT. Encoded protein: CASSLGDRYNEKLFF.

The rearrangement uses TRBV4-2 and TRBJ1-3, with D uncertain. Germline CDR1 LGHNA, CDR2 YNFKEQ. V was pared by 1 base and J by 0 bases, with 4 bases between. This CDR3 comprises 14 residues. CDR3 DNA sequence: TGTGCCAGCAGCCAAGGGGCCTCTGGAAACACCATATATTTT. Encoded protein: CASSQGASGNTIYF.